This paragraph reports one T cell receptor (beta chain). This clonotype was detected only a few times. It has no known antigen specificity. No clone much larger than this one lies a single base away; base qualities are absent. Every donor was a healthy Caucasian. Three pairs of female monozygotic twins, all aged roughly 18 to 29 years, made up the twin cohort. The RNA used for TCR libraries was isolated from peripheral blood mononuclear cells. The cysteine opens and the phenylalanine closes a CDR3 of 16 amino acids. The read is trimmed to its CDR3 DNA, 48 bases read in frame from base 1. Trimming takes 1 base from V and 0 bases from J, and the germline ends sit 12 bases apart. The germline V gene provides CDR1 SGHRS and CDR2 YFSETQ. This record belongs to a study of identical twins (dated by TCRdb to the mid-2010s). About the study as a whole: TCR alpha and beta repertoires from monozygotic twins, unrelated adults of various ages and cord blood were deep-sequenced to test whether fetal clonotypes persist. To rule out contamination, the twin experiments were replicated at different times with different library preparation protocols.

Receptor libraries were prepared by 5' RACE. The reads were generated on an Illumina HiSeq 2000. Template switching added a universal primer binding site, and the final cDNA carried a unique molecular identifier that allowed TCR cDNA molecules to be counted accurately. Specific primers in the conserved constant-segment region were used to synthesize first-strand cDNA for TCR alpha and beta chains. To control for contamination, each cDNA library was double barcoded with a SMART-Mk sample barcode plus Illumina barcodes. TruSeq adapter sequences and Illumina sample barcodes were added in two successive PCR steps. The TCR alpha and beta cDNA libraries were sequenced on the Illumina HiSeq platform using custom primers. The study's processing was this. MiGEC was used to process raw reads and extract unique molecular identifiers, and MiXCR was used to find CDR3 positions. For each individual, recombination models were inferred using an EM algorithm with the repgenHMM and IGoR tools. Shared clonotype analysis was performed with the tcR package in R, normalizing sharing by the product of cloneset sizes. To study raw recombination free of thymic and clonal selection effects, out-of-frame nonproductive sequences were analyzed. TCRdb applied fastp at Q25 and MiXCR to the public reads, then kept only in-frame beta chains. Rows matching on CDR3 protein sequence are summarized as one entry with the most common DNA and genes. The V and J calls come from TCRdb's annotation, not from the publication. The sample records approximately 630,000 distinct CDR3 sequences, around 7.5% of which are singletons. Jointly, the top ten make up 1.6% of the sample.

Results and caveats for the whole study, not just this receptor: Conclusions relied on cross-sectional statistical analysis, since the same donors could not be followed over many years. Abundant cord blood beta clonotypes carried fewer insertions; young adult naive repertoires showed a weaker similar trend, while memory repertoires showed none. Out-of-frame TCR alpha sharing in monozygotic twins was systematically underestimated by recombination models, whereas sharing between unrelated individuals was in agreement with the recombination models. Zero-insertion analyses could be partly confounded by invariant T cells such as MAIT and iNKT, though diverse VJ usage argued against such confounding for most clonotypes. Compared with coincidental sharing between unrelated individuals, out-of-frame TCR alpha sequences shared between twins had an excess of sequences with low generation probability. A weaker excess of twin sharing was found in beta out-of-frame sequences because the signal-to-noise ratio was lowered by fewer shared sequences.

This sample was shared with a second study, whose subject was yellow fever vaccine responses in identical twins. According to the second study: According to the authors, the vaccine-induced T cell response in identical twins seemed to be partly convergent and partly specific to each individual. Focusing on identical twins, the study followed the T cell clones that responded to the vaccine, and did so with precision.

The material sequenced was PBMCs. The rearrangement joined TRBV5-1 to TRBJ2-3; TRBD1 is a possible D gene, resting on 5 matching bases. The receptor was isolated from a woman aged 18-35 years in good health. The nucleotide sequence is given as TGCGCCAGCAGCTTGTGGGGCGTCGAAAGCACAGATACGCAGTATTTT. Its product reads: CASSLWGVESTDTQYF.